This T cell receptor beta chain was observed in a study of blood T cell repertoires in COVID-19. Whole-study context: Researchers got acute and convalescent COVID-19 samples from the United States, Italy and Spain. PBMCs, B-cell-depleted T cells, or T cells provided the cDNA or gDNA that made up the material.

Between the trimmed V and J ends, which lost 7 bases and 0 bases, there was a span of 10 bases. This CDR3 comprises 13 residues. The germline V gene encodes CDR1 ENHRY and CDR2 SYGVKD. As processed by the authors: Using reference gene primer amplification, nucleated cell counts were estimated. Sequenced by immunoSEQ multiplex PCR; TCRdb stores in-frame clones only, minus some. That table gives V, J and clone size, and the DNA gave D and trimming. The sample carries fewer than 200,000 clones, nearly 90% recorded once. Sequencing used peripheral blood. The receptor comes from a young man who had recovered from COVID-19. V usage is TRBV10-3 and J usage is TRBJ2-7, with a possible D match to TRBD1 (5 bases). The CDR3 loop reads CAITKGFSYEQYF. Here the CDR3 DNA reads TGTGCCATCACAAAGGGGTTCTCCTACGAGCAGTACTTC.